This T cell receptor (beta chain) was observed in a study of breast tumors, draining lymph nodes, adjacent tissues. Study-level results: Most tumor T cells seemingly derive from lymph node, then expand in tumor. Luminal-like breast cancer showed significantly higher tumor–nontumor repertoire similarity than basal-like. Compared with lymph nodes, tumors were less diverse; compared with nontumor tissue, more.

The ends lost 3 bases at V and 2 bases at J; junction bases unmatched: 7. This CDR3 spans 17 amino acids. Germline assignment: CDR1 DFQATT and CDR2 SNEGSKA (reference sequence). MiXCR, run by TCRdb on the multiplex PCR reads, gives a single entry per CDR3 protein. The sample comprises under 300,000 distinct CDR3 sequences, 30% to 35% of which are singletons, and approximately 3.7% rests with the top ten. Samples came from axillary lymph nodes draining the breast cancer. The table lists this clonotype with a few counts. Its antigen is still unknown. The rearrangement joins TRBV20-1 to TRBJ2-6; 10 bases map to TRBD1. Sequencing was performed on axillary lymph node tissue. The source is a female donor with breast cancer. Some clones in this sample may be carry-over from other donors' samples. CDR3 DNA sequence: TGCAGTGCTAGGCGGACAGGGGGGAGCGCTGGGGCCAACGTCCTGACTTTC. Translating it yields CSARRTGGSAGANVLTF.